The clone carrying this TCR beta chain was picked up many times. Carried by each TCR cDNA molecule was a unique molecular identifier. TCRdb recomputed calls from the 5' RACE reads with MiXCR, one row per CDR3 protein. The sample yields fewer than 25,000 distinct CDR3 sequences, roughly 9.7% seen once. The CDR3 has 16 amino acids. In germline, CDR1 is SGHTA, CDR2 FQGNSA. The V end lost 1 base, the J end lost 9 bases, and 20 bases lay between the germline ends. The data belong to a study of spatial heterogeneity in lung cancer. Time point indicated: blood at routine non-recurrence follow-up after resection.

Sequences were derived from PBMCs, sampled at follow-up. This TCR was sampled from a male donor with early-stage non-small cell lung cancer. J is TRBJ2-3 and V is TRBV7-2; TRBD2 might be the D (5 bases). Here the CDR3 DNA reads TGTGCCAGCAGCTTAGAGTATTCCCGAACCGAGGGCACGCAGTATTTT. Translating gives CASSLEYSRTEGTQYF.